The 8 T cell receptor beta chains below come from one sample, sequenced in a study of regulatory T cells in long-lasting Graves disease. Time point noted: persistent/refractory GD, antithyroid drugs over 5 years with positive TRAb. The TCR library was made from RNA that had been extracted from PBMCs in TRIzol. For TCR beta, libraries came from iRepertoire HTBI primers and Arm-PCR of CDR3 regions. A single record per CDR3 protein comes from TCRdb applying MiXCR to the multiplex PCR reads. The sample carries roughly 490,000 distinct CDR3 sequences, 22% recorded once. The source material was peripheral blood mononuclear cells (PBMCs), sampled when the disease was refractory, from a patient treated with antithyroid drugs. Every receptor here comes from a female donor with Graves disease.

This clonotype was recorded many times. The chain uses TRBV29-1 and TRBJ2-5, with 8 bases that match TRBD1. The CDR3 totals 13 residues. CDR1 and CDR2 (germline): SQVTM, ANQGSEA. V trimming: 6 bases; J trimming: 3 bases; junction bases outside the gene matches: 6. CDR3 residues: CSVGTGGEETQYF. The CDR3 DNA follows: TGCAGCGTGGGGACAGGCGGGGAAGAGACCCAGTACTTC.

This chain uses TRBV28 with TRBJ2-1, with unresolved D. CDR1 and CDR2 (germline): MDHEN, SYDVKM. Trimming cost V 2 bases and J 5 bases, with 13 bases left between them. CDR3 length: 15 residues. In DNA form, the CDR3 reads TGTGCCAGCAGTTTAGCCGCCACGGCTGACAATGAGCAGTTCTTC. It translates to CASSLAATADNEQFF.

The V call is TRBV20-1, the J call TRBJ1-5; 9 bases match TRBD1. There are 18 residues in the CDR3. CDR1 is DFQATT and CDR2 is SNEGSKA in the germline V gene (reference sequence). Trimming cost V 4 bases and J 1 base; bases outside gene matches: 14. The CDR3 loop reads CSANTGGSFFKSNQPQHF. The CDR3 region has the DNA TGCAGTGCTAATACAGGGGGCTCGTTTTTTAAGAGCAATCAGCCCCAGCATTTT.

The chain carries TRBV7-2 and TRBJ1-1; D might be TRBD1 (5 bases). Germline CDR1 and CDR2: SGHTA and FQGNSA. This CDR3 region has 13 residues. V gave up 5 bases and J gave up 6 bases, with 13 bases separating them. This chain's CDR3 is CASSPVEGPEAFF. The CDR3 DNA is TGTGCCAGCAGCCCCGTTGAGGGACCTGAAGCTTTCTTT.

This clonotype appeared many times. J is TRBJ1-4 and V is TRBV20-1; 7 nucleotides align to TRBD1. The CDR3 covers 14 residues. CDR1 and CDR2 (germline): DFQATT, SNEGSKA (reference sequence). After removal of 1 base from V and 7 bases from J, the junction contained 6 bases not matched to a gene. CDR3 DNA: TGCAGTGCTAGAGGACAGGGCAGGTTTGAAAAACTGTTTTTT. This translates into CSARGQGRFEKLFF.

The CDR3 DNA sequence: TGCGCCAGCAGCTTGACTACCACGAGCTCCTACGAGCAGTACTTC. Translation: CASSLTTTSSYEQYF. The rearrangement joins TRBV5-1 to TRBJ2-7; D remains ambiguous. This CDR3 spans 15 amino acids. Germline V gene data show CDR1 as SGHRS and CDR2 as YFSETQ. V lost 1 base to trimming and J lost 0 bases, with 11 bases between them. The whole variable domain, remainder taken from reference TRBV5-1 and TRBJ2-7, is KAGVTQTPRYLIKTRGQQVTLSCSPISGHRSVSWYQQTPGQGLQFLFEYFSETQRNKGNFPGRFSGRQFSNSRSEMNVSTLELGDSALYLCASSLTTTSSYEQYFGPGTRLTVT.

This clonotype was detected a few times. The V gene is TRBV20-1, the J gene TRBJ2-5; 10 nucleotides agree with TRBD2. The CDR3 covers 13 residues. Germline assignment: CDR1 DFQATT and CDR2 SNEGSKA (reference sequence). With 5 bases clipped from V and 5 bases from J, the junction kept 5 bases outside the gene matches. The CDR3 DNA follows: TGCAGTGCTCTAGCGGGAGTCGGGGAGACCCAGTACTTC. Its translation is CSALAGVGETQYF.

In this sample, this clonotype turned up many times. V gene TRBV28 combines with J gene TRBJ1-2; D not certain. CDR3 length: 15 residues. V lost 6 bases to trimming and J lost 0 bases, with 14 bases between them. CDR1 is MDHEN, CDR2 SYDVKM, per germline. CDR3 DNA sequence: TGTGCCAGCAGCCCTCTGACCGGTCCTAACTATGGCTACACCTTC. Protein: CASSPLTGPNYGYTF.